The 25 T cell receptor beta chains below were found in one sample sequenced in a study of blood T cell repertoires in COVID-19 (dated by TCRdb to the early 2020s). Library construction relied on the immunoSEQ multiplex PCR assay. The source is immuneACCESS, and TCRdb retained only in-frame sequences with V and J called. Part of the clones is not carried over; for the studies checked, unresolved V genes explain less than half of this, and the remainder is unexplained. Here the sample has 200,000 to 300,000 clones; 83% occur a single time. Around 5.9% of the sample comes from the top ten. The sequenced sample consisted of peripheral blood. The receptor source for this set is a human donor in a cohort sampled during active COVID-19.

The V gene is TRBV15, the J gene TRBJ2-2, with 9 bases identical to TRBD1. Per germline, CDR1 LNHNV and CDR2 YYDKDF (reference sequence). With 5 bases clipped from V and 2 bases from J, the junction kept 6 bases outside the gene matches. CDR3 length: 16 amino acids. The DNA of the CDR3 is TGTGCCACCAGCCTGGGGACAGGGATTAACACCGGGGAGCTGTTTTTT. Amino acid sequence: CATSLGTGINTGELFF.

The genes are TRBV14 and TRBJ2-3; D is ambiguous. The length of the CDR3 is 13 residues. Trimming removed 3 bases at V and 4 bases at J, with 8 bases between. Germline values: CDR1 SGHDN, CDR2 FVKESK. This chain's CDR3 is CASSHLRADTQYF. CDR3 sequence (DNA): TGTGCCAGCAGCCACCTCCGGGCAGATACGCAGTATTTT. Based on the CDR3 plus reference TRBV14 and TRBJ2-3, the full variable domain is EAGVTQFPSHSVIEKGQTVTLRCDPISGHDNLYWYRRVMGKEIKFLLHFVKESKQDESGMPNNRFLAERTGGTYSTLKVQPAELEDSGVYFCASSHLRADTQYFGPGTRLTVL.

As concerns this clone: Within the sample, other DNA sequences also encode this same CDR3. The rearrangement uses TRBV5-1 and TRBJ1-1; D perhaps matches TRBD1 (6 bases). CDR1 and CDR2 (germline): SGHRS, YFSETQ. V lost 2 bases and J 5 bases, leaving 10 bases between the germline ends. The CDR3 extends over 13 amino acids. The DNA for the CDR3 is TGCGCCAGCAGCTTCAAGGGGGATACTGAAGCTTTCTTT. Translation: CASSFKGDTEAFF.

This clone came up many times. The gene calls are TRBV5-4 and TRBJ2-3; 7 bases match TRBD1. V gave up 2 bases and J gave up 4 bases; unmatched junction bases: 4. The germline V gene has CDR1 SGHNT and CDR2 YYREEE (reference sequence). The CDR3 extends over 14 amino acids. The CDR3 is CASSFKGAADTQYF. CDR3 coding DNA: TGTGCCAGCAGCTTTAAGGGGGCAGCAGATACGCAGTATTTT.

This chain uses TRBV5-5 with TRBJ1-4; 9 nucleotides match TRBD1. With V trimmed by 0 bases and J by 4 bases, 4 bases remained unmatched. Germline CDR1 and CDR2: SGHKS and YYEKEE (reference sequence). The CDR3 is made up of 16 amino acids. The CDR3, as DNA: TGTGCCAGCAGCTTGGTGCGACAGGGGGGTAATGAAAAACTGTTTTTT. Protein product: CASSLVRQGGNEKLFF.

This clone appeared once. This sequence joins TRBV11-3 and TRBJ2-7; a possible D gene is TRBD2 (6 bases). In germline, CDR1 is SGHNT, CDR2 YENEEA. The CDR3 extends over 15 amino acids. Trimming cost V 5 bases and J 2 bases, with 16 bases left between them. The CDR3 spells CASSNSGGGTYEQYF. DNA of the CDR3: TGTGCCAGCAGCAATAGTGGCGGCGGGACCTACGAGCAGTACTTC.

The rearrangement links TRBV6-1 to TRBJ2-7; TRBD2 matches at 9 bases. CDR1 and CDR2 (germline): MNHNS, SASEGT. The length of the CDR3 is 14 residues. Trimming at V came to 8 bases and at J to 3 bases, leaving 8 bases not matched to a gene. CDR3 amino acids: CASGVAGANYEQYF. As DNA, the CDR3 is TGTGCCAGCGGTGTAGCGGGAGCGAACTACGAGCAGTACTTC.

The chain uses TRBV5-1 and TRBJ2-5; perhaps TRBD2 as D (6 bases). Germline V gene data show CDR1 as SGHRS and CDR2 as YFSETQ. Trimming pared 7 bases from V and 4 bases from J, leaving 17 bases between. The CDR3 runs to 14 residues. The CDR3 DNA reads TGCGCCAGCTCCTTCGCGGGGAATGGAGAGACCCAGTACTTC. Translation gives CASSFAGNGETQYF.

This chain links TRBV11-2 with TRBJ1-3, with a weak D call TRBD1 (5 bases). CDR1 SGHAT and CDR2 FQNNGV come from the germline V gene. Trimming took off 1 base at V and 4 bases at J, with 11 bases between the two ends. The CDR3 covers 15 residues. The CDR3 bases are TGTGCCAGCAGCTTAGTCGCAGGGAACGGAAACACCATATATTTT. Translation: CASSLVAGNGNTIYF.

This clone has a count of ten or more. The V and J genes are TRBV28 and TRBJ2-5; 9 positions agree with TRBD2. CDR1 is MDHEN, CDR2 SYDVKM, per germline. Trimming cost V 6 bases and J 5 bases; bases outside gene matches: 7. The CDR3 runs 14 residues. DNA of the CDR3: TGTGCCAGCAGAAGGGGACTAGCAACGGAGACCCAGTACTTC. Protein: CASRRGLATETQYF.

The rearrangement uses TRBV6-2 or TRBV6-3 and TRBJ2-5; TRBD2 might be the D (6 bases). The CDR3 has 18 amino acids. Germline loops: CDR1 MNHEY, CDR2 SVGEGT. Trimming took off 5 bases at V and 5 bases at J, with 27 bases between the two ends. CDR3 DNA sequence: TGTGCCAGCAGTCCCACCTGGTCTGGGGGGACGGTGCAGGAGACCCAGTACTTC. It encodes CASSPTWSGGTVQETQYF.

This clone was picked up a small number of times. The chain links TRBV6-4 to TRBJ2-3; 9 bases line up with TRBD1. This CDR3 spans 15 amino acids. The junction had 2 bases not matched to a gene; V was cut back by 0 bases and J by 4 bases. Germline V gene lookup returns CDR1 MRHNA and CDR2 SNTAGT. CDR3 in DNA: TGTGCCAGCAGTGACTCCACAGGGGGCCCAGATACGCAGTATTTT. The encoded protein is CASSDSTGGPDTQYF.

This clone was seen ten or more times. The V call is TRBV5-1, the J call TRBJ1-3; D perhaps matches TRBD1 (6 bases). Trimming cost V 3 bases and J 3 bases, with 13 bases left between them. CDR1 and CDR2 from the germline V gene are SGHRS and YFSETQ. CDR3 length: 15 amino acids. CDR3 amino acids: CASSSQGEDGNTIYF. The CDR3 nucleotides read TGCGCCAGCAGCTCACAGGGTGAAGATGGAAACACCATATATTTT. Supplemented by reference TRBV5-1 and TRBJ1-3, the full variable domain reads KAGVTQTPRYLIKTRGQQVTLSCSPISGHRSVSWYQQTPGQGLQFLFEYFSETQRNKGNFPGRFSGRQFSNSRSEMNVSTLELGDSALYLCASSSQGEDGNTIYFGEGSWLTVV.

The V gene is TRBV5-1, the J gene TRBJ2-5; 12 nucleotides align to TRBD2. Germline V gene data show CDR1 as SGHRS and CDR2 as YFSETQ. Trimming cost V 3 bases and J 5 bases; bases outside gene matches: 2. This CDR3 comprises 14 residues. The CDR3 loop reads CASSSGTSGETQYF. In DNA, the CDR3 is TGCGCCAGCAGCTCGGGGACTAGCGGGGAGACCCAGTACTTC.

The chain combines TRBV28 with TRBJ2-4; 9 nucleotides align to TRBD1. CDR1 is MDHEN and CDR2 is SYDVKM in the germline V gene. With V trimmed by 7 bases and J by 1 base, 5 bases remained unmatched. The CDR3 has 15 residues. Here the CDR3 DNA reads TGTGCCAGCACCGAACAGGGGGCGGCCAAAAACATTCAGTACTTC. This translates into CASTEQGAAKNIQYF.

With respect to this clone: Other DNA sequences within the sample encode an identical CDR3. The CDR3 nucleotides read TGTGCCAGCAGCTTAGGGCTAGCGGGGGTCTACGAGCAGTACTTC. Amino acids: CASSLGLAGVYEQYF. The J gene is TRBJ2-7, the V gene TRBV7-9; 10 bases map to TRBD2. V was clipped by 1 base and J by 3 bases; unmatched bases: 3. Germline V gives CDR1 SEHNR, CDR2 FQNEAQ (reference sequence). The CDR3 contains 15 residues. Complete variable domain (other parts from reference TRBV7-9 and TRBJ2-7): DTGVSQNPRHKITKRGQNVTFRCDPISEHNRLYWYRQTLGQGPEFLTYFQNEAQLEKSRLLSDRFSAERPKGSFSTLEIQRTEQGDSAMYLCASSLGLAGVYEQYFGPGTRLTVT.

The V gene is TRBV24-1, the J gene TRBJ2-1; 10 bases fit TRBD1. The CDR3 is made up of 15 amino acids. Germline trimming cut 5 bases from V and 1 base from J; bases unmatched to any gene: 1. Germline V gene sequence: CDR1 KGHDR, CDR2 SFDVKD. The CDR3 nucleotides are TGTGCCACCAGTGGGACAGGGGGGTCCTACAATGAGCAGTTCTTC. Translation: CATSGTGGSYNEQFF.

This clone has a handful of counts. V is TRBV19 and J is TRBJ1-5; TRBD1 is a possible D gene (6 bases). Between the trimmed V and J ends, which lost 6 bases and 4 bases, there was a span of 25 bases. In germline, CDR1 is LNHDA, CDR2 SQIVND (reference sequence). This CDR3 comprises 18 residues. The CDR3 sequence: CASSRRGSGGQRNQPQHF. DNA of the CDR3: TGTGCCAGTAGCCGCCGTGGGTCGGGGGGGCAGAGGAATCAGCCCCAGCATTTT.

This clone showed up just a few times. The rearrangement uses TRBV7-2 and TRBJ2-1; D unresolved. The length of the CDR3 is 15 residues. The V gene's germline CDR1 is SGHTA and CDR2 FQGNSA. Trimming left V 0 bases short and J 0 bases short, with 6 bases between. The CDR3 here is CASSLAASSYNEQFF. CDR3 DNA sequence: TGTGCCAGCAGCTTAGCCGCGAGCTCCTACAATGAGCAGTTCTTC.

The CDR3 reads CASILNTEAFF. The CDR3 bases are TGTGCCAGCATTCTAAACACTGAAGCTTTCTTT. The chain employs TRBV28 and TRBJ1-1; no firm D call. The V gene's germline CDR1 is MDHEN and CDR2 SYDVKM. V dropped 7 bases and J dropped 2 bases, with 5 bases sitting between them. The CDR3 consists of 11 residues.

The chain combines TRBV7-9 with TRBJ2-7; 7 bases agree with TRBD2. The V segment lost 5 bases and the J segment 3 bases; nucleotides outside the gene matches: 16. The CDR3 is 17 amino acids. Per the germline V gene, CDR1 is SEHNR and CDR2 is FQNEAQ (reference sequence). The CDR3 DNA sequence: TGTGCCAGCAGCCCCCGTGCAAGACTAGCCGTCCGCTACGAGCAGTACTTC. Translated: CASSPRARLAVRYEQYF.

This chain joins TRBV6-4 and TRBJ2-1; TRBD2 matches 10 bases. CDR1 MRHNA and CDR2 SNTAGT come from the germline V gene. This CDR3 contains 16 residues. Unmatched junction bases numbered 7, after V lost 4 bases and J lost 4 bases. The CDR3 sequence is CASSAGPSGGYNEQFF. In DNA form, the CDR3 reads TGTGCCAGCAGTGCAGGGCCTAGCGGGGGATACAATGAGCAGTTCTTC.

As DNA, the CDR3 is TGTGCCAGCAGCTTAAGGACTAGCGGGACCCAGACCCAGTACTTC. Its translation: CASSLRTSGTQTQYF. The V call is TRBV7-9, the J call TRBJ2-5, with 12 bases lining up with TRBD2. Trimming took 2 bases from V and 6 from J; bases not matched to a gene: 4. Germline assignment: CDR1 SEHNR and CDR2 FQNEAQ (reference sequence). The CDR3 is made up of 15 amino acids.

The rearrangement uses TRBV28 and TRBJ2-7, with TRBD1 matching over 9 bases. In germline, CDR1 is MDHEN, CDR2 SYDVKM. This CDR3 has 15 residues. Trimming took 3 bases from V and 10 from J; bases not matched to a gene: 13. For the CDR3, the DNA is TGTGCCAGCAGTTTCCTCGTCGGCACAGGGGGCCAACAGTACTTC. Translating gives CASSFLVGTGGQQYF.

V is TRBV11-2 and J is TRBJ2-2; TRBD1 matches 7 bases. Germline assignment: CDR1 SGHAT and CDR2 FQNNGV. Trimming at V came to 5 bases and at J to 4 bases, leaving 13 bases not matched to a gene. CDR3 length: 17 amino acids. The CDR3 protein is CASSLTHRGVRTGELFF. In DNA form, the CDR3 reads TGTGCCAGCAGCCTTACCCACAGGGGAGTACGCACCGGGGAGCTGTTTTTT.